This T cell receptor (beta chain) is from a study of cytomegalovirus exposure and HLA in healthy donors. Germline assignment: CDR1 SGDLS and CDR2 YYNGEE. V was shortened by 4 bases and J by 0 bases, with 21 bases between the two germline ends. CDR3 length: 18 residues. Only a few counts were recorded for this clone. Its antigen is unidentified. Both 60 Vbeta primers and 13 Jbeta primers went into the PCR. TCRdb keeps only in-frame clones here, not all; method: immunoSEQ multiplex PCR. The profile shows 270,000 or so clones, about nine tenths of them singletons. Study observations and caveats: Segments of the TCR beta V type were, in most cases, productive about 90% or about 30% of the time in an earlier analysis. The study labeled roughly 160 TCR beta chains cytomegalovirus-associated. In a later analysis, HLA-associated beta chains showed higher expansion and lower generation probabilities than comparable chains. Reportedly, cytomegalovirus status was diagnosed with high sensitivity and specificity.

Sequencing input: PBMCs. The TCR sequence derives from a girl aged 2 to 10 in good health and CMV-seronegative. This chain joins TRBV9 and TRBJ2-3; possibly TRBD1 for D (5 bases). Written as DNA, the CDR3 is TGTGCCAGCAGCCCACACCCGACAGAGCTAACTAGCACAGATACGCAGTATTTT. It is translated as CASSPHPTELTSTDTQYF.